This TCR beta chain was identified in a study of cytomegalovirus exposure and HLA in healthy donors. The CDR3 loop spans 14 amino acids. Germline trimming cut 4 bases from V and 4 bases from J; bases unmatched to any gene: 7. Germline assignment: CDR1 LGHNA and CDR2 YSLEER. Concerning this clone itself: Its cognate antigen is unknown.

Primers: 60 Vbeta forward and 13 Jbeta reverse. Libraries were prepared by immunoSEQ multiplex PCR; TCRdb keeps only in-frame clonotypes and omits some of them. Here the sample spans about 140,000 clones, around 80% being singletons. Study-wide findings and caveats: 87-base-pair reads could not separate some V segments, including TRBV6-2 and TRBV6-3. Segments of the TCR beta V type were, in most cases, productive about 87% or about 30% of the time in an earlier analysis.

Sequencing was done on a sample of PBMCs. This rearrangement joins TRBV4-3 to TRBJ2-7; TRBD1 agrees at 7 bases. The sequence came from a man aged 40-55 years in good health and CMV-seronegative. The CDR3 DNA sequence: TGCGCCAGCAGCCTTCGACAGGGCCGATACGAGCAGTACTTC. Translating gives CASSLRQGRYEQYF.